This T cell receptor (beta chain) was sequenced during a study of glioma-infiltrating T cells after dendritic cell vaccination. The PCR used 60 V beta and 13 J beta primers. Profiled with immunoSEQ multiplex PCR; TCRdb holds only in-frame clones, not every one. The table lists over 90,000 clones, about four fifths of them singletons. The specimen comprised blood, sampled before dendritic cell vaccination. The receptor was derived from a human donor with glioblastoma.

The CDR3 protein is CASSENESSEQFF. Here the CDR3 DNA reads TGTGCCAGCAGTGAGAATGAGAGTAGTGAGCAGTTCTTC. The chain carries TRBV6-1 and TRBJ2-1; D unresolved. Trimming shortened V by 3 bases and J by 9 bases, and 12 bases separated the two germline ends. The germline CDR1 and CDR2 sequences are MNHNS and SASEGT. This CDR3 is 13 amino acids long.